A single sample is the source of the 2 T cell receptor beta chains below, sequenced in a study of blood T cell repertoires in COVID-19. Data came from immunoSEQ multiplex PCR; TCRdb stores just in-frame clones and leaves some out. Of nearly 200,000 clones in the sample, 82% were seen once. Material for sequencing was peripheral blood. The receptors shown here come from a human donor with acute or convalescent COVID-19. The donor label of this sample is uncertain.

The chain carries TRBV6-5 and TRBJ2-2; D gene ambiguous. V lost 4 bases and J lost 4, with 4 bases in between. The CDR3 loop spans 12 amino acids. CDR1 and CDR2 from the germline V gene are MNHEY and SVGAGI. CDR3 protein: CASSLSTGELFF. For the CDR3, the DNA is TGTGCCAGCAGTTTGAGCACCGGGGAGCTGTTTTTT.

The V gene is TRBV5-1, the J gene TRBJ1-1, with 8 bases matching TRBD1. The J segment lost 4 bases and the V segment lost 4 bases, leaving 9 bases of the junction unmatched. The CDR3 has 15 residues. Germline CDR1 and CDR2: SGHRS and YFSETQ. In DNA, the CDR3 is TGCGCCAGCAGCCAACTATCTACAGGGGGCACTGAAGCTTTCTTT. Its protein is CASSQLSTGGTEAFF.